Shown below are 9 T cell receptor beta chains from a single sample sequenced in a study of cytomegalovirus exposure and HLA in healthy donors. In the PCR, 60 Vbeta and 13 Jbeta primers were used. Sequencing was performed with immunoSEQ multiplex PCR; in TCRdb, only in-frame clones are kept and a portion is missing. The data hold 160,000 or so clones, with approximately 81% observed a single time. Material for sequencing was PBMCs. The source of these receptors is a man between 18 and 35 years old in good health and CMV-seronegative.

V usage is TRBV6-6 and J usage is TRBJ1-1; 8 nucleotides match TRBD1. The CDR3 totals 16 residues. V was pared by 0 bases and J by 4 bases, with 7 bases of the junction left unmatched. Germline V gives CDR1 MNHNY, CDR2 SVGAGI (reference sequence). As DNA, the CDR3 is TGTGCCAGCAGTTACTCGGTCAGGGGGCAGGTCACTGAAGCTTTCTTT. Translation gives CASSYSVRGQVTEAFF.

This sequence joins TRBV9 and TRBJ2-7; 7 bases fit TRBD1. Germline trimming cut 3 bases from V and 4 bases from J; bases unmatched to any gene: 7. The length of the CDR3 is 14 residues. CDR1 SGDLS and CDR2 YYNGEE come from the germline V gene. The CDR3 reads CASSARDSRYEQYF. Written as DNA, the CDR3 is TGTGCCAGCAGCGCCAGGGACAGCCGATACGAGCAGTACTTC.

A single count supports this clone. The chain is built from TRBV10-2 and TRBJ2-7; TRBD2 might be the D (5 bases). Germline loops: CDR1 WSHSY, CDR2 SAAADI. This CDR3 has 12 residues. Deletions cut 2 bases from V and 3 bases from J, with 5 bases between. This chain's CDR3 is CASSEGGYEQYF. The DNA for the CDR3 is TGCGCCAGCAGTGAGGGAGGCTACGAGCAGTACTTC.

The chain uses TRBV11-1 and TRBJ2-1; 9 bases map to TRBD2. CDR1 and CDR2 (germline): SGHAT, FQDESV (reference sequence). Losses at the gene ends were 5 bases for V and 7 bases for J; bases not matched to a gene: 9. The CDR3 spans 15 residues. As DNA, the CDR3 is TGTGCCAGCAGCCTAGGTAGCGGGGGAGGGAATGAGCAGTTCTTC. Its protein product is CASSLGSGGGNEQFF.

This chain uses TRBV18 with TRBJ2-7; 8 bases are shared with TRBD1. The CDR3 sequence is 14 residues long. Germline trimming cut 3 bases from V and 3 bases from J; bases unmatched to any gene: 4. In germline, CDR1 is KGHSH, CDR2 LQKENI. CDR3 DNA: TGTGCCAGCTCACCGGGACAGGCAATCTACGAGCAGTACTTC. It codes for CASSPGQAIYEQYF.

On this clone itself: At one end the junction does not follow the germline gene, possibly because of a read error. The gene calls are TRBV7-9 and TRBJ2-6, with D possibly TRBD1 on 5 matching bases. From germline, CDR1 is SEHNR and CDR2 FQNEAQ (reference sequence). The CDR3 has 18 amino acids. The CDR3, as DNA: TGTTCCAGCAGCTCCCCAAAAGGGCAGGGCGCAGGGGCCAACGTCCTGACTTTC. It yields the protein CSSSSPKGQGAGANVLTF.

This chain connects TRBV19 to TRBJ2-1; 8 bases align to TRBD2. V shed 3 bases, J shed 5 bases, and the junction held 3 bases outside the gene matches. The CDR3 covers 14 residues. The germline gives CDR1 LNHDA, CDR2 SQIVND (reference sequence). The CDR3 loop reads CASSIGRVDNEQFF. In DNA, the CDR3 is TGTGCCAGTAGTATCGGGAGGGTCGACAATGAGCAGTTCTTC.

The chain joins TRBV19 to TRBJ1-1; no reliable D call. V was pared by 3 bases and J by 7 bases, with 6 bases between. The CDR3 covers 11 residues. Germline V CDR1 and CDR2: LNHDA, SQIVND (reference sequence). The CDR3, as DNA: TGTGCCAGTAGTATCTCGGGTGAAGCTTTCTTT. Residues: CASSISGEAFF.

This clone is a singleton in its sample. The DNA of the CDR3 is TGTGCCACCAGCAGAGATTCCCCCCAGGCGTATGGCTACACCTTC. Translating gives CATSRDSPQAYGYTF. The chain is built from TRBV15 and TRBJ1-2; D is unclear. The germline V gene has CDR1 LNHNV and CDR2 YYDKDF (reference sequence). This CDR3 comprises 15 residues. With 0 bases removed from V and 5 bases from J, the gap between germline ends came to 13 bases. Combining the CDR3 with reference TRBV15 and TRBJ1-2 gives the whole variable domain DAMVIQNPRYQVTQFGKPVTLSCSQTLNHNVMYWYQQKSSQAPKLLFHYYDKDFNNEADTPDNFQSRRPNTSFCFLDIRSPGLGDTAMYLCATSRDSPQAYGYTFGSGTRLTVV.